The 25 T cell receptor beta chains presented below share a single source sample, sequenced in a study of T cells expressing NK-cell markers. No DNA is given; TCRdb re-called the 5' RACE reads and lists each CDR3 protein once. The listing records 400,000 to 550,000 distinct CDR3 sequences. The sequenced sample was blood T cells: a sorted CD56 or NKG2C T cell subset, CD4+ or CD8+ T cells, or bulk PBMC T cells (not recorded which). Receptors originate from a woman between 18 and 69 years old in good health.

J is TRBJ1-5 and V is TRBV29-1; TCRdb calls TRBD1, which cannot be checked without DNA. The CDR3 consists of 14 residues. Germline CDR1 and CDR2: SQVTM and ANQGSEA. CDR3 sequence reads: CSVSGTVPNQPQHF.

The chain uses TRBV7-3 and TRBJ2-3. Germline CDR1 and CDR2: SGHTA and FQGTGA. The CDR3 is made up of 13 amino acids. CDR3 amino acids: CASSTGNLHTQYF.

The CDR3 reads CSAMGARGETQYF. This sequence joins TRBV29-1 and TRBJ2-5; TCRdb designates TRBD1, a call that cannot be tested without DNA. CDR3 length: 13 amino acids. CDR1 and CDR2 from the germline V gene are SQVTM and ANQGSEA.

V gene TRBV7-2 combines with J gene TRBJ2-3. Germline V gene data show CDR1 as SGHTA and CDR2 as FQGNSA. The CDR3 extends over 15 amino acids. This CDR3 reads CASSNSGRSTDTQYF.

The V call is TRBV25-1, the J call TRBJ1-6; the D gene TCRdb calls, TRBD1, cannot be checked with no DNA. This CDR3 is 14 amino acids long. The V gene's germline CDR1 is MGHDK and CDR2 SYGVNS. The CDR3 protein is CASSEYWTGSPLHF.

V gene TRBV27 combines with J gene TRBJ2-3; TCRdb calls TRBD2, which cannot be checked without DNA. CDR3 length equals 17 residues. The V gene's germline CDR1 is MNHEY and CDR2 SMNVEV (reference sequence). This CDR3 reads CASSTSPLAASTDTQYF.

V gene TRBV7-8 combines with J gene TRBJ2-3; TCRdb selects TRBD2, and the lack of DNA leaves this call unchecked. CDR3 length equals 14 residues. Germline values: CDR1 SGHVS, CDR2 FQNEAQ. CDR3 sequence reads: CAYSAGGPTDTQYF.

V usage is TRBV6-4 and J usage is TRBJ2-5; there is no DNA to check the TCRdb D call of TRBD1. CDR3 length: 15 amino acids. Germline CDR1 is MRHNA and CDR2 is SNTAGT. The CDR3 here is CASRLRDRGQETQYF.

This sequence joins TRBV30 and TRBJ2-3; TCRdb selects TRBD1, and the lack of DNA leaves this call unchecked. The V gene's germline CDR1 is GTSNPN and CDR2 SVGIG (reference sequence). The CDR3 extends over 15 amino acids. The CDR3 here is CAWSPAGVRADTQYF.

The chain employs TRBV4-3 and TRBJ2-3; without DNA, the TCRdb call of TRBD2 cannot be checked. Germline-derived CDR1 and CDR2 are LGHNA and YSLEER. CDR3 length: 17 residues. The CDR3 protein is CASSQDEGIAGTDTQYF.

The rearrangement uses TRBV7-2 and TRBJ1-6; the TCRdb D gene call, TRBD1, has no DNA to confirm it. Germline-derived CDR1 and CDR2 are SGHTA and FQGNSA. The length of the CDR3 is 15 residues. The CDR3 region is CASSHRDSQNSPLHF. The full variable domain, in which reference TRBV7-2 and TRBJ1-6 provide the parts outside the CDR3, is GAGVSQSPSNKVTEKGKDVELRCDPISGHTALYWYRQSLGQGLEFLIYFQGNSAPDKSGLPSDRFSAERTGGSVSTLTIQRTQQEDSAVYLCASSHRDSQNSPLHFGNGTRLTVT.

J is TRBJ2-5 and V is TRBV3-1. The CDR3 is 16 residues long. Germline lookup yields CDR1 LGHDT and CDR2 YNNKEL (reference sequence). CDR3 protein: CASSQETKRKQETQYF.

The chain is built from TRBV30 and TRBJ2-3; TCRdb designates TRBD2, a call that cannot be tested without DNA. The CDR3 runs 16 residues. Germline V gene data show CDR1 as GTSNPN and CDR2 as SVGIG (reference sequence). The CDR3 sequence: CAWSDNLAGGGDTQYF.

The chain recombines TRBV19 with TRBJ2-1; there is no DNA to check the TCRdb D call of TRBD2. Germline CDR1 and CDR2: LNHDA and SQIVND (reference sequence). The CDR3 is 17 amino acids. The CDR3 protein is CASSIDRGLAVYNEQFF.

The CDR3 spells CASRHPWTYEQFF. The rearrangement joins TRBV28 to TRBJ2-1; checking the TCRdb D call of TRBD2 is not possible without DNA. CDR1 and CDR2 from the germline V gene are MDHEN and SYDVKM. CDR3 length: 13 amino acids. Full variable domain (outside the CDR3, taken from reference TRBV28 and TRBJ2-1): DVKVTQSSRYLVKRTGEKVFLECVQDMDHENMFWYRQDPGLGLRLIYFSYDVKMKEKGDIPEGYSVSREKKERFSLILESASTNQTSMYLCASRHPWTYEQFFGPGTRLTVL.

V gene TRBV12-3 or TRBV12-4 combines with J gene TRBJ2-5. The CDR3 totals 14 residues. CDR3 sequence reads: CASSPDPYQETQYF.

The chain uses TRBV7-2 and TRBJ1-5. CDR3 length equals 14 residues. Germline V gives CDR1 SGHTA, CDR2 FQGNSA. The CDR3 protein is CASSPRYSNQPQHF.

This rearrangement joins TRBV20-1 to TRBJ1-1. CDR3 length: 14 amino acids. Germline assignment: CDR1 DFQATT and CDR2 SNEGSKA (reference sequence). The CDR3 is CSAVTDGLNTEAFF.

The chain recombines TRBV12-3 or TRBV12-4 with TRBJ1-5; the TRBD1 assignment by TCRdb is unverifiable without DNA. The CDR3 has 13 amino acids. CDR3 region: CASTTGISQPQHF.

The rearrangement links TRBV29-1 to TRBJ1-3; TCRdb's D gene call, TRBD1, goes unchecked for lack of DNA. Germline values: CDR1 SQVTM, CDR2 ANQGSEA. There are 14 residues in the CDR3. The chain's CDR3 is CSVGQGSSGNTIYF.

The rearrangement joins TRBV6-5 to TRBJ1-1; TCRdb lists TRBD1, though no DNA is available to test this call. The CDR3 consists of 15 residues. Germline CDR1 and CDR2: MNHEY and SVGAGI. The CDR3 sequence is CASSFPGTLNTEAFF.

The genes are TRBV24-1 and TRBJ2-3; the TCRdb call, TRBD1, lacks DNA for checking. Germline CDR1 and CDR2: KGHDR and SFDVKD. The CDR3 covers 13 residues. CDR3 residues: CATSGQGTDTQYF.

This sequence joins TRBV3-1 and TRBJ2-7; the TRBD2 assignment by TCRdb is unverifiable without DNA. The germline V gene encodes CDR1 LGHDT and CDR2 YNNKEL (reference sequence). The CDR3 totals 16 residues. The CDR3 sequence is CASSPTGLAGSYEQYF.

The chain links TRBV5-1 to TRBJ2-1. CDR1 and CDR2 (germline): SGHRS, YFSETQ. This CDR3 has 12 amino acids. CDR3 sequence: CASSWVSDEQFF.

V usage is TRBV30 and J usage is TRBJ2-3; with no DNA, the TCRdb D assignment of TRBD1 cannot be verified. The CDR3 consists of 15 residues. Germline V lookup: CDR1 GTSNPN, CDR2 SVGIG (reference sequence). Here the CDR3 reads CAWSPTGKGTDTQYF.